The 12 T cell receptor beta chains presented below share a single source sample, sequenced in a study of shared clonotypes between healthy human individuals. Produced via immunoSEQ multiplex PCR; TCRdb's table is partial and in-frame only. Of about 2 million clones listed, about 94% are singletons. The naive CD8 population came from CD45RO-negative cells selected for CCR7, without terminally differentiated effector memory CD45RA+ cells. What was sequenced was naive CD8+ T cells sorted from blood. These receptors were taken from a man younger than 35 in good health.

This clone was counted once. The sample has other DNA sequences that encode this CDR3 too. J is TRBJ1-5 and V is TRBV13, with D unclear. V dropped 0 bases and J dropped 1 base, with 4 bases sitting between them. CDR3 length equals 14 residues. The germline V gene encodes CDR1 PRHDT and CDR2 FYEKMQ (reference sequence). CDR3 in DNA: TGTGCCAGCAGCTTAGGGGGGAGCAATCAGCCCCAGCATTTT. Its protein product is CASSLGGSNQPQHF.

This chain connects TRBV27 to TRBJ2-7; 10 nucleotides agree with TRBD1. Germline assignment: CDR1 MNHEY and CDR2 SMNVEV (reference sequence). The CDR3 sequence is 15 residues long. With V trimmed by 3 bases and J by 5 bases, 7 bases remained unmatched. The CDR3 sequence: CASSFLGQGGDEQYF. Here the CDR3 DNA reads TGTGCCAGCAGTTTCCTCGGACAGGGGGGGGACGAGCAGTACTTC.

The V and J genes are TRBV14 and TRBJ2-2, with 10 bases fitting TRBD1. The CDR3 runs 15 residues. The V gene end was trimmed by 10 bases and the J gene end by 2 bases; junction bases not matched to a gene: 7. Per the germline V gene, CDR1 is SGHDN and CDR2 is FVKESK. CDR3 nucleotide sequence: TGTGCCAAAATGACAGGGGGCGAAAACACCGGGGAGCTGTTTTTT. This gives the protein CAKMTGGENTGELFF.

This chain connects TRBV9 to TRBJ2-1; 11 bases agree with TRBD2. Looked up from germline, CDR1 is SGDLS and CDR2 is YYNGEE. There are 17 residues in the CDR3. V shed 4 bases and J 4 bases; nucleotides not matched to a gene: 10. This CDR3 reads CASSRTPGLAEYNEQFF. The CDR3 DNA reads as TGTGCCAGCAGCCGAACTCCGGGACTAGCGGAATACAATGAGCAGTTCTTC.

This chain joins TRBV9 and TRBJ2-5; TRBD2 might be the D (6 bases). Per the germline V gene, CDR1 is SGDLS and CDR2 is YYNGEE. The length of the CDR3 is 15 residues. Trimming removed 0 bases at V and 2 bases at J, with 11 bases between. The CDR3 coding sequence is TGTGCCAGCAGCGTAGCGGGAGTCAGGCAAGAGACCCAGTACTTC. This codes for CASSVAGVRQETQYF.

The chain couples TRBV19 to TRBJ2-6; 8 bases agree with TRBD1. The J segment lost 17 bases and the V segment lost 5 bases, leaving 8 bases of the junction unmatched. This CDR3 comprises 12 residues. Germline loops: CDR1 LNHDA, CDR2 SQIVND (reference sequence). CDR3 nucleotides: TGTGCCAGTAGTTTTGGACAGGGACCCATGACTTTC. This encodes CASSFGQGPMTF.

The chain employs TRBV7-8 and TRBJ2-1; tentatively, D is TRBD2 (5 bases). The length of the CDR3 is 15 residues. Trimming removed 1 base from V and 4 bases from J, with 11 bases in between. From germline, CDR1 is SGHVS and CDR2 FQNEAQ. The DNA of the CDR3 is TGTGCCAGCAGCTTAGAGATGCGGGTATACAATGAGCAGTTCTTC. It translates to CASSLEMRVYNEQFF.

Note on this clone: The same CDR3 is also encoded by other DNA sequences in this sample. The chain links TRBV30 to TRBJ2-7; 8 bases are a match to TRBD1. CDR3 length: 13 amino acids. Germline trimming cut 5 bases from V and 3 bases from J; bases unmatched to any gene: 6. CDR1 and CDR2 (germline): GTSNPN, SVGIG (reference sequence). CDR3 nucleotide sequence: TGTGCCTGGTCCACAGGGGGTGGCTACGAGCAGTACTTC. This sequence encodes CAWSTGGGYEQYF.

The CDR3 loop is CASSDGTLSNQPQHF. CDR3 in DNA: TGTGCCAGCAGCGACGGGACACTTAGCAATCAGCCCCAGCATTTT. The rearrangement uses TRBV7-9 and TRBJ1-5; D might be TRBD1 (6 bases). V was shortened by 5 bases and J by 0 bases, with 11 bases between the two germline ends. This CDR3 comprises 15 residues. CDR1 is SEHNR and CDR2 is FQNEAQ in the germline V gene (reference sequence).

This chain joins TRBV27 and TRBJ1-1; maybe TRBD1 (5 bases). V lost 10 bases, J lost 4 bases, and 25 bases lay in between. CDR3 length: 16 residues. Germline CDR1 and CDR2: MNHEY and SMNVEV (reference sequence). The CDR3 DNA reads as TGTGCCACCGCCAGGACTTTTGTGGGGCTTGGCACTGAAGCTTTCTTT. Translating gives CATARTFVGLGTEAFF.

The genes are TRBV30 and TRBJ1-1; no clear D gene. The CDR3 extends over 12 amino acids. Trimming stripped 5 bases from V and 0 bases from J, with 7 bases between. Germline V gene data show CDR1 as GTSNPN and CDR2 as SVGIG (reference sequence). The CDR3 nucleotides are TGTGCCTGGGGACGAATGAACACTGAAGCTTTCTTT. It yields the protein CAWGRMNTEAFF.

This rearrangement joins TRBV13 to TRBJ2-7, with 7 bases lining up with TRBD1. CDR3 size: 17 residues. V lost 3 bases, J lost 5 bases, and 16 bases stayed unmatched. CDR1 is PRHDT, CDR2 FYEKMQ, per germline (reference sequence). CDR3 residues: CASSLTTGEGPGNEQYF. The CDR3 bases are TGTGCCAGCAGCTTGACAACAGGGGAAGGGCCGGGCAACGAGCAGTACTTC.